Following are 24 T cell receptor beta chains from one sample sequenced in a study of shared clonotypes between healthy human individuals. Data came from immunoSEQ multiplex PCR; TCRdb stores just in-frame clones and leaves some out. This sample has hundreds of thousands of clones, with roughly 78% found just once. The sample comprised memory CD4+ T cells sorted from blood. Indicated subset: CD45RA-negative fraction. All receptors derive from a woman in her 30s in good health.

The V and J genes are TRBV27 and TRBJ2-5; the D gene is possibly TRBD1 (5 bases). This CDR3 has 12 residues. Germline-derived CDR1 and CDR2 are MNHEY and SMNVEV (reference sequence). CDR3 nucleotide sequence: TGTGCTCAGCACTGGGGCCCAGAGACCCAGTACTTC. This sequence encodes CAQHWGPETQYF.

This clone came up a few times. This chain connects TRBV2 to TRBJ1-5; D is ambiguous. Per germline, CDR1 SNHLY and CDR2 FYNNEI. V gave up 1 base and J gave up 3 bases, with 10 bases separating them. The CDR3 extends over 15 amino acids. CDR3 protein: CASSEGAALNQPQHF. The CDR3 region has the DNA TGTGCCAGCAGTGAAGGGGCAGCGCTCAATCAGCCCCAGCATTTT.

CDR3 DNA sequence: TGTGCCAGCAGGCTCCCGGTTGGAGAGACCCAGTACTTC. This encodes CASRLPVGETQYF. The V gene is TRBV6-5, the J gene TRBJ2-5; D is uncertain. CDR3 size: 13 residues. Per the germline V gene, CDR1 is MNHEY and CDR2 is SVGAGI. V shed 6 bases and J shed 4 bases, with 12 bases lying between them.

The chain uses TRBV19 and TRBJ2-2; perhaps TRBD2 as D (5 bases). The CDR3 extends over 14 amino acids. V was trimmed by 2 bases and J by 6 bases, leaving 10 bases between them. Germline V gives CDR1 LNHDA, CDR2 SQIVND (reference sequence). CDR3: CASSIKEEAGELFF. The CDR3 DNA is TGTGCCAGTAGTATAAAGGAGGAAGCCGGGGAGCTGTTTTTT. Based on the CDR3 plus reference TRBV19 and TRBJ2-2, the full variable domain is DGGITQSPKYLFRKEGQNVTLSCEQNLNHDAMYWYRQDPGQGLRLIYYSQIVNDFQKGDIAEGYSVSREKKESFPLTVTSAQKNPTAFYLCASSIKEEAGELFFGEGSRLTVL.

The CDR3 DNA reads as TGTGCCAGCTCACCATCGGGCAAGGGATACTACGAGCAGTACTTC. This sequence encodes CASSPSGKGYYEQYF. The V call is TRBV18, the J call TRBJ2-7; no clear D gene. Trimming removed 2 bases at V and 3 bases at J, with 14 bases between. The CDR3 loop spans 15 amino acids. The V gene's germline CDR1 is KGHSH and CDR2 LQKENI.

In this sample, this clone turned up a few times. The V and J genes are TRBV27 and TRBJ1-3; D ambiguous. The germline gives CDR1 MNHEY, CDR2 SMNVEV (reference sequence). The CDR3 has 15 residues. V was clipped by 6 bases and J by 2 bases, with 14 bases between them. The CDR3 DNA sequence: TGTGCCAGCAGCCGGGCCTATGAAGCTGGAAACACCATATATTTT. Its protein is CASSRAYEAGNTIYF.

This clone came up a few times. The chain joins TRBV18 to TRBJ1-2; unclear D gene. The ends were cut back, 3 bases at V and 8 bases at J, with 10 bases in the middle. Germline V gene data show CDR1 as KGHSH and CDR2 as LQKENI. The CDR3 spans 12 residues. For the CDR3, the DNA is TGTGCCAGCTCACCGCGGGGTGAAGGCTACACCTTC. Translated: CASSPRGEGYTF.

This chain joins TRBV5-6 and TRBJ1-4; unclear D gene. This CDR3 is built from 13 residues. The germline gives CDR1 SGHDT, CDR2 YYEEEE. Trimming shortened V by 0 bases and J by 8 bases, and 8 bases separated the two germline ends. The CDR3 loop is CASSLERGEKLFF. Here the CDR3 DNA reads TGTGCCAGCAGCTTGGAGCGAGGCGAAAAACTGTTTTTT.

The CDR3 protein is CASSLDGGAGGELFF. The DNA of the CDR3 is TGCGCCAGCAGCTTGGATGGGGGCGCCGGCGGGGAGCTGTTTTTT. The V call is TRBV5-1, the J call TRBJ2-2; D is possibly TRBD1 (6 bases). Germline V gene lookup returns CDR1 SGHRS and CDR2 YFSETQ. The V gene lost 0 bases and the J gene lost 7 bases, with 13 bases spanning the gap. The CDR3 runs to 15 residues. Looking up the rest from reference TRBV5-1 and TRBJ2-2 gives the full variable domain: KAGVTQTPRYLIKTRGQQVTLSCSPISGHRSVSWYQQTPGQGLQFLFEYFSETQRNKGNFPGRFSGRQFSNSRSEMNVSTLELGDSALYLCASSLDGGAGGELFFGEGSRLTVL.

The J gene is TRBJ2-7, the V gene TRBV5-1, with 8 bases aligning to TRBD1. From germline, CDR1 is SGHRS and CDR2 YFSETQ. The CDR3 runs 17 residues. Losses at the gene ends were 2 bases for V and 0 bases for J; bases not matched to a gene: 10. DNA for the CDR3: TGCGCCAGCAGCTTTGACGGACAGGGTCAATACTCCTACGAGCAGTACTTC. Amino acid sequence: CASSFDGQGQYSYEQYF.

This sequence joins TRBV6-1 and TRBJ1-3; 7 positions match TRBD1. V was pared by 10 bases and J by 8 bases, with 11 bases of the junction left unmatched. The CDR3 runs 13 residues. Germline values: CDR1 MNHNS, CDR2 SASEGT. Here the CDR3 DNA reads TGTGCCACCTATCAAGACAGGGCGCACACCATATATTTT. This gives the protein CATYQDRAHTIYF.

The chain is built from TRBV2 and TRBJ2-3; TRBD1 matches 7 bases. Per germline, CDR1 SNHLY and CDR2 FYNNEI. CDR3 length: 15 residues. With V trimmed by 4 bases and J by 2 bases, 6 bases remained unmatched. The CDR3 region is CASSVETGFTDTQYF. The CDR3 bases are TGTGCCAGCAGTGTAGAGACAGGGTTCACAGATACGCAGTATTTT.

This rearrangement joins TRBV5-1 to TRBJ2-3, with TRBD2 matching over 7 bases. Germline V gene data show CDR1 as SGHRS and CDR2 as YFSETQ. V shed 7 bases and J 5 bases; nucleotides not matched to a gene: 4. The CDR3 length is 12 residues. DNA of the CDR3: TGCGCCAGCGGCGGGGAGGGAGATACGCAGTATTTT. Protein product: CASGGEGDTQYF.

This sequence joins TRBV10-3 and TRBJ2-3, with TRBD1 identical over 8 bases. Germline V gene data show CDR1 as ENHRY and CDR2 as SYGVKD. CDR3 length: 13 residues. V lost 6 bases and J lost 6; bases outside the gene matches: 5. Here the CDR3 reads CAISTGGEDTQYF. CDR3 nucleotide sequence: TGTGCCATCAGCACAGGGGGTGAGGATACGCAGTATTTT.

This chain connects TRBV2 to TRBJ1-3; D is unclear. Germline loops: CDR1 SNHLY, CDR2 FYNNEI. Trimming took off 2 bases at V and 6 bases at J, with 8 bases between the two ends. This CDR3 has 13 residues. CDR3 coding DNA: TGTGCCAGCAGTGAATTTGGGGAAAACACCATATATTTT. Its translation is CASSEFGENTIYF.

The chain couples TRBV2 to TRBJ2-1; D gene ambiguous. The CDR3 has 15 amino acids. CDR1 and CDR2 (germline): SNHLY, FYNNEI. The ends were cut back, 5 bases at V and 1 base at J, with 12 bases in the middle. Here the CDR3 DNA reads TGTGCCAGCAGTCCGACTTACGGATCCTACAATGAGCAGTTCTTC. Protein: CASSPTYGSYNEQFF.

This chain uses TRBV7-9 with TRBJ2-1; no clear D. The germline gives CDR1 SEHNR, CDR2 FQNEAQ (reference sequence). This CDR3 is 13 amino acids long. V shed 2 bases and J shed 6 bases, with 8 bases lying between them. CDR3 loop: CASSLLEVNEQFF. The DNA for the CDR3 is TGTGCCAGCAGCTTATTGGAAGTCAATGAGCAGTTCTTC.

This chain uses TRBV19 with TRBJ2-1; no clear D. The CDR3 is 15 amino acids. Trimming left V 6 bases short and J 1 base short, with 13 bases between. Germline assignment: CDR1 LNHDA and CDR2 SQIVND (reference sequence). The CDR3 nucleotides read TGTGCCAGTAGCGCCTTCGGCTCGTCCTACAATGAGCAGTTCTTC. Its protein product is CASSAFGSSYNEQFF.

The chain uses TRBV7-9 and TRBJ2-3; D is possibly TRBD2 (5 bases). V gave up 4 bases and J gave up 5 bases, with 13 bases separating them. CDR1 and CDR2 (germline): SEHNR, FQNEAQ (reference sequence). CDR3 length: 14 residues. The CDR3 loop reads CASSSWAGGDTQYF. The CDR3 DNA is TGTGCCAGCAGCTCGTGGGCGGGCGGAGATACGCAGTATTTT.

In this sample, this clone turned up a few times. The rearrangement links TRBV5-4 to TRBJ2-5, with no clear D. The V end was cut by 0 bases, the J end by 5 bases, with 11 bases between. This CDR3 is 14 amino acids long. The V gene's germline CDR1 is SGHNT and CDR2 YYREEE (reference sequence). The DNA for the CDR3 is TGTGCCAGCAGCTTGGCGGTTACGGAGGAGACCCAGTACTTC. Its protein product is CASSLAVTEETQYF. The entire variable domain, with the rest obtained from reference TRBV5-4 and TRBJ2-5, is as follows: ETGVTQSPTHLIKTRGQQVTLRCSSQSGHNTVSWYQQALGQGPQFIFQYYREEENGRGNFPPRFSGLQFPNYSSELNVNALELDDSALYLCASSLAVTEETQYFGPGTRLLVL.

This clone was observed a few times. V gene TRBV7-2 combines with J gene TRBJ2-1; D possibly corresponds to TRBD2 (6 bases). The germline V gene has CDR1 SGHTA and CDR2 FQGNSA. V was trimmed by 1 base and J by 4 bases, leaving 11 bases between them. CDR3 size: 15 residues. The CDR3 region has the DNA TGTGCCAGCAGCTTAGATAGCGGAGCGTACAATGAGCAGTTCTTC. It specifies CASSLDSGAYNEQFF.

As regards this clone: An end of the junction does not agree with germline; a read error may underlie this. V and J are TRBV27 and TRBJ2-1; a possible D gene is TRBD2 (5 bases). CDR1 and CDR2 from the germline V gene are MNHEY and SMNVEV (reference sequence). The CDR3 covers 12 residues. In nucleotides, the CDR3 is TGTGCCAGCACCTCTCGTGGCGGACTGGTACTCTTC. It is translated as CASTSRGGLVLF.

J is TRBJ2-6 and V is TRBV6-5; TRBD1 or TRBD2 may be the D gene (5 bases each). Deletions cut 6 bases from V and 0 bases from J, with 9 bases between. This CDR3 contains 15 residues. Per the germline V gene, CDR1 is MNHEY and CDR2 is SVGAGI. CDR3 bases: TGTGCCAGCAGCCCGGGGCGCTCTGGGGCCAACGTCCTGACTTTC. This codes for CASSPGRSGANVLTF.

This chain connects TRBV11-2 to TRBJ1-5; D ambiguous. The CDR3 loop spans 15 amino acids. V shed 5 bases and J shed 1 base, with 12 bases lying between them. Germline lookup yields CDR1 SGHAT and CDR2 FQNNGV. CDR3 DNA sequence: TGTGCCAGCAGCCCCACGGCATTGAGCAATCAGCCCCAGCATTTT. It is translated as CASSPTALSNQPQHF.